This T cell receptor beta chain came from a study of T-cell memory formation after mild COVID-19 (dated by TCRdb to about 2021). Study-wide context: TCR sequence clusters from the two donors were largely donor specific. The cohort was made up of two young adult volunteers, one female and one male, who were previously healthy. In two donors, T-cell clones that expanded and contracted after mild COVID-19 were followed by sequencing TCRalpha and TCRbeta repertoires longitudinally. Points the paper makes about the study in general: SARS-CoV-2 specificity was not confirmed for the second-wave clones peaking on day 37. Clones that contracted from day 15 to 85 showed balanced CD4/CD8 phenotypes, whereas a second wave of clones that expanded from day 15 to 37 leaned towards CD4+. Contracting CD4+ clones were found mainly in CM and EM memory subsets, while CD8+ clones were enriched in EMRA. Some responding clones were found in pre-infection memory, which suggests that pre-existing cross-reactive memory T cells took part in the SARS-CoV-2 response. The study covered only a couple of mild cases, and larger cohorts including severe cases with pre-infection samples were considered necessary.

According to the germline V gene (reference sequence), CDR1 reads WNHNN and CDR2 reads SYGVQD. V loses 4 bases of germline sequence and J loses 5 bases, and the interval between the two ends is 10 bases. The CDR3 measures 13 amino acids from cysteine to phenylalanine. The DNA shown is the 39-base CDR3, in frame from base 1. As for this clonotype: The specificity of this receptor is unknown. Per-base qualities were not stored, and no clone one base away is much larger.

Ficoll-Paque density gradient centrifugation was used to isolate PBMCs. Sequencing was carried out with an Illumina NovaSeq 6000. cDNA libraries for TCRalpha and TCRbeta were prepared by 5'RACE using constant-segment primers, with sample barcodes and unique molecular identifiers added. RNA was extracted from every sample with Trizol reagent. Library amplification was performed in two PCR steps, and a second sample barcode and Illumina TruSeq adapters were introduced in the second step. Libraries were sequenced on an Illumina NovaSeq with 2 x 150 bp paired-end reads. The source study handled its data this way. The reads were demultiplexed and collapsed into UMI-guided consensus sequences using migec v1.2.7. Using mixcr v2.1.11, UMI consensuses were aligned to TRA and TRB V and J templates and then assembled into clonotypes. A clonotype was counted as expanded or contracted only if both edgeR and NoisET called the change significant, with noise models trained on biological replicates. For edgeR calls, a false discovery rate-adjusted p below 0.01 and a log2 fold-change threshold of 1 were applied. As an exploratory analysis of dynamics, max-normalized trajectories of the 1000 most abundant clonotypes were examined by PCA with hierarchical clustering. Separately sequenced CD4+ and CD8+ repertoires were used to assign the CD4 or CD8 phenotype of responding clones. Using fastp trimming at Q25 and MiXCR clonotype assembly, TCRdb reanalyzed the public sequencing data and kept in-frame beta chains. Rows matching on CDR3 protein sequence are summarized as one entry with the most common DNA and genes. TCRdb assigned the V and J calls; the authors' analysis was not used. The sample profile shows a few hundred thousand distinct CDR3 sequences; 20% to 25% of them were found once. The ten largest make up over 20% of the sample.

The chain is encoded by TRBV10-1 joined to TRBJ2-3, and perhaps TRBD2 as D gene, on 5 matching bases. This receptor was obtained from a man between 18 and 29 years old who had mild COVID-19 (a few samples of this study predate the infection). The sample titles of this study are shuffled in the database, so cell type and time point are left out; the donor was told from shared clones. The sample was PBMCs or a T cell subset sorted from them (not recorded which). The nucleotide sequence is given as TGCGCCAGCAGTGGGGAGACGGGAGATACGCAGTATTTT. It translates as CASSGETGDTQYF.